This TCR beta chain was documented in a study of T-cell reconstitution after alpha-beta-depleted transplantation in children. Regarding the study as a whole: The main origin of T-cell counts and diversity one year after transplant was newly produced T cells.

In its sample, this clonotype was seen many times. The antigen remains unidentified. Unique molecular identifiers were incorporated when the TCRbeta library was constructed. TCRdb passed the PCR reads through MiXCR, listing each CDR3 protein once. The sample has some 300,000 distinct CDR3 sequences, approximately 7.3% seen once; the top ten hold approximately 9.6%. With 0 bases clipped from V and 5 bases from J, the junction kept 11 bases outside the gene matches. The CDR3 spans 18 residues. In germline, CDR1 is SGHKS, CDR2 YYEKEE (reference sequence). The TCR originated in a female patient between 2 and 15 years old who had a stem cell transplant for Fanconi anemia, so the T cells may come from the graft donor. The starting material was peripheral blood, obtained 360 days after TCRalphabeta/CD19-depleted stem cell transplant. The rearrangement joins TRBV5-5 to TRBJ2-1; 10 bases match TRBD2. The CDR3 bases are TGTGCCAGCAGCTTGGTACCGGGACTAGCGAGGACACACAATGAGCAGTTCTTC. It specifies CASSLVPGLARTHNEQFF.